Below are 14 T cell receptor beta chains sequenced from a single sample in a study of human T cells and chemical hapten exposure. Documented time point: pre-sensitization, week 0. This sample's treatment: therapeutic diphenylcyclopropenone sensitization with weekly scalp DPC. TCRdb fed the RACE reads into MiXCR, producing one record per CDR3 protein. Here the sample spans 350,000 to 450,000 distinct CDR3 sequences, roughly 4.6% being singletons. The sequenced sample was whole blood, obtained in connection with sensitization to the hapten diphenylcyclopropenone (DPC). The receptors were gathered from a woman in her fifties or sixties with alopecia areata. Some clones in this sample may be carry-over from other donors' samples.

This clonotype was observed a handful of times. The rearrangement links TRBV6-6 to TRBJ2-3; 10 bases map to TRBD2. Trimming cost V 5 bases and J 5 bases; bases outside gene matches: 10. The CDR3 runs 16 residues. In germline, CDR1 is MNHNY, CDR2 SVGAGI (reference sequence). The CDR3 spells CASSPRVAGGVDTQYF. CDR3 nucleotide sequence: TGTGCCAGCAGTCCCAGGGTAGCGGGGGGTGTAGATACGCAGTATTTT.

This clonotype was seen a handful of times. In DNA, the CDR3 is TGTGCCAGCAGTGGGGAACTACCGGGACAGGGGCTCTACAATGAGCAGTTCTTC. This encodes CASSGELPGQGLYNEQFF. The chain carries TRBV12-3 or TRBV12-4 and TRBJ2-1, with 10 bases that match TRBD1. The CDR3 sequence is 18 residues long. With 5 bases clipped from V and 3 bases from J, the junction kept 13 bases outside the gene matches.

Only a few counts were recorded for this clonotype. J is TRBJ1-6 and V is TRBV5-1; D might be TRBD1 (5 bases). The CDR3 has 13 residues. Germline values: CDR1 SGHRS, CDR2 YFSETQ. The V end was cut by 7 bases, the J end by 7 bases, with 12 bases between. The CDR3 coding sequence is TGCGCCAGCCAGGACGGGACGAATTCACCCCTCCACTTT. It translates to CASQDGTNSPLHF.

This clonotype has ten or more counts. The chain couples TRBV5-1 to TRBJ1-4; D is undetermined. The ends were cut back, 1 base at V and 5 bases at J, with 9 bases in the middle. The CDR3 covers 14 residues. Germline CDR1 reads SGHRS; CDR2 reads YFSETQ. The CDR3 sequence: CASSLSQPNEKLFF. Written as DNA, the CDR3 is TGCGCCAGCAGCTTGAGCCAGCCGAATGAAAAACTGTTTTTT.

This clonotype was detected ten times or more. The CDR3 region is CASSFRGERLPVAKNIQYF. The DNA of the CDR3 is TGTGCCAGCAGCTTTCGGGGGGAGCGGCTCCCGGTGGCCAAAAACATTCAGTACTTC. The chain has TRBV11-2 and TRBJ2-4; 7 positions match TRBD2. Trimming removed 3 bases from V and 1 base from J; junction bases left unmatched: 15. Germline V gives CDR1 SGHAT, CDR2 FQNNGV. The CDR3 totals 19 residues.

This clonotype occurred a few times. The chain recombines TRBV29-1 with TRBJ2-7; 9 bases align to TRBD1. J lost 4 bases, V lost 4 bases, and 8 bases had no gene match. The CDR3 has 14 residues. CDR1 SQVTM and CDR2 ANQGSEA come from the germline V gene. This CDR3 reads CSVAGTGRGYEQYF. CDR3 DNA: TGCAGCGTTGCCGGGACAGGGAGAGGGTACGAGCAGTACTTC.

This chain uses TRBV6-5 with TRBJ2-1, with D maybe TRBD1 (5 bases). The V end was cut by 3 bases, the J end by 2 bases, with 14 bases between. The CDR3 covers 16 residues. Per germline, CDR1 MNHEY and CDR2 SVGAGI. The CDR3 reads CASSYLPVGPYNEQFF. The CDR3 nucleotides are TGTGCCAGCAGTTATCTCCCCGTGGGGCCCTACAATGAGCAGTTCTTC.

V is TRBV6-6 and J is TRBJ1-5; no reliable D call. The CDR3 runs 16 residues. V was trimmed by 7 bases and J by 1 base, leaving 17 bases between them. Germline assignment: CDR1 MNHNY and CDR2 SVGAGI (reference sequence). The CDR3 DNA is TGTGCCAGCACCCCCGTCGTGAAAACCAGCAATCAGCCCCAGCATTTT. This sequence encodes CASTPVVKTSNQPQHF.

The table lists this clonotype with a few counts. V is TRBV5-5 and J is TRBJ2-7, with a tentative D call TRBD2 (5 bases). Trimming shortened V by 4 bases and J by 4 bases, and 9 bases separated the two germline ends. Germline lookup yields CDR1 SGHKS and CDR2 YYEKEE (reference sequence). The CDR3 contains 12 residues. CDR3 in DNA: TGTGCCAGCAGCCCGGGGATTTACGAGCAGTACTTC. Its protein is CASSPGIYEQYF.

This clonotype has ten or more counts. This chain uses TRBV6-5 with TRBJ1-1; TRBD1 matches 7 bases. The CDR3 consists of 13 residues. Germline trimming cut 8 bases from V and 0 bases from J; bases unmatched to any gene: 3. CDR1 and CDR2 (germline): MNHEY, SVGAGI. The CDR3 bases are TGTGCCAGCCGGGGACAGATGAACACTGAAGCTTTCTTT. Encoded protein: CASRGQMNTEAFF.

About this clonotype: The conserved phenylalanine or tryptophan is not found at the CDR3 terminus, so this likely reflects a read error. This chain joins TRBV14 and TRBJ2-6; D is undetermined. CDR1 SGHDN and CDR2 FVKESK come from the germline V gene. Trimming took 1 base from V and 0 from J, leaving 7 bases between them. This CDR3 is built from 16 residues. The CDR3 protein is CASSQVGLSGANVLTY. CDR3 nucleotide sequence: TGTGCCAGCAGCCAAGTTGGGCTCTCTGGGGCCAACGTCCTGACTTAC.

This clonotype appeared a few times. V usage is TRBV7-9 and J usage is TRBJ2-5; D gene unclear. Germline V CDR1 and CDR2: SEHNR, FQNEAQ (reference sequence). V dropped 5 bases and J dropped 5 bases, with 15 bases sitting between them. This CDR3 is built from 14 residues. In nucleotides, the CDR3 is TGTGCCAGCAGCCCCCCACAGCATCAGGAGACCCAGTACTTC. This codes for CASSPPQHQETQYF.

V and J are TRBV6-5 and TRBJ1-3; TRBD1 aligns across 8 bases. The CDR3 runs 16 residues. Trimming removed 5 bases from V and 7 bases from J; junction bases left unmatched: 13. Germline-derived CDR1 and CDR2 are MNHEY and SVGAGI. The CDR3 nucleotides are TGTGCCAGCAGTCGCTCAGACCAGGGGGCGGTTAACACCATATATTTT. Amino acids: CASSRSDQGAVNTIYF.

The gene calls are TRBV18 and TRBJ2-7; D ambiguous. Germline-derived CDR1 and CDR2 are KGHSH and LQKENI. V lost 1 base and J lost 3, with 22 bases in between. CDR3 length equals 18 residues. CDR3 amino acids: CASSPHPLLESPFYEQYF. In DNA form, the CDR3 reads TGTGCCAGCTCACCACATCCCCTACTGGAATCCCCTTTCTACGAGCAGTACTTC.